The TCR beta chain described here comes from a study of read filtering for tumor transcriptome and immune sequencing. As for the study in general: Whole-transcriptome libraries were prepared after DNase treatment.

Points from the study as a whole: Even smaller IR-seq throughput identified most shared clonotypes.

The library was built from 400 to 500 ng RNA with molecular barcoded adaptors for alpha/delta and beta/gamma chains. TCRdb used MiXCR to reprocess the reads, holding one entry per CDR3 protein. Here the sample spans 50,000 to 65,000 distinct CDR3 sequences, approximately 19% being singletons. This clonotype showed up many times. Its antigen is as yet unknown. The CDR3 loop spans 12 amino acids. V lost 1 base and J lost 3, with 3 bases in between. Sequenced sample: a population of CD138-negative cells sorted from bone marrow. This chain joins TRBV12-3 or TRBV12-4 and TRBJ1-1; D is undetermined. The origin of this receptor is a donor aged 40 or over with multiple myeloma. For the CDR3, the DNA is TGTGCCAGCAGTTTAGTGGACACTGAAGCTTTCTTT. This codes for CASSLVDTEAFF.